This T cell receptor beta chain was retrieved from a study of T cell repertoires in cytomegalovirus infection (dated by TCRdb to the late 2010s). Regarding the complete study: Peptide stimulations targeted recently identified HLA-C-restricted CMV epitopes, whose presentation resists viral immunomodulation, together with well-studied HLA-B-restricted epitopes. Because public TCR beta signatures pointed to carriage of CMV infection together with the matching HLA type, the HLA type of each donor mattered for the analysis. What the work shows at the level of the full study, not this receptor alone: In both this cohort and an independent cohort of some 370 donors, the cumulative frequency of public TCR beta family members distinguished carriers of CMV infection plus the relevant HLA type. The ex vivo response was dominated by HLA-C-restricted CMV-specific TCR beta clonotypes, and the single most frequent clonotype in two of eight donors was supplied by these HLA-C-restricted clonotypes.

Sequences MNHEY (CDR1) and SMNVEV (CDR2) are obtained from the germline V gene (reference sequence). Trimming removed 3 bases from V and 4 bases from J, leaving 13 bases between the germline ends. Spanning cysteine to phenylalanine, the CDR3 consists of 14 amino acids. Just the 42-base CDR3 DNA is kept, in frame starting at base 1. Sequencing instrument: Illumina HiSeq 1500. TCRdb handled the public reads itself, with Q25 trimming in fastp and clone calling in MiXCR, and kept productive beta chains. When rows share a CDR3 protein, they turn into one entry using the most common DNA and genes. The sample table holds some 940,000 distinct CDR3 sequences, of which around 32% were seen once. The ten largest clones represent 11% to 15% of the sample. Read against the paper, the sample's treatment or condition label means: in vitro stimulation with specific CMV peptide epitopes to enrich CMV-specific T cells.

On this clonotype itself: The target of this receptor is not known. Qualities for individual bases were not recorded, and no much larger clone is one base off.

The receptor was derived from a human donor in good health (CMV status not recorded). Some clones in this sample may be carry-over from other donors' samples. This receptor chain uses TRBV27 and TRBJ2-7, with the D gene possibly TRBD1 or TRBD2, each one fitting 5 bases. This specimen was cultured CD8+ T cells from PBMCs, taken from culture after CMV antigen stimulation. The CDR3 region reads CASSFSAGAYEQYF. Read as DNA, the sequence is TGTGCCAGCAGTTTTTCGGCCGGGGCGTACGAGCAGTACTTC.